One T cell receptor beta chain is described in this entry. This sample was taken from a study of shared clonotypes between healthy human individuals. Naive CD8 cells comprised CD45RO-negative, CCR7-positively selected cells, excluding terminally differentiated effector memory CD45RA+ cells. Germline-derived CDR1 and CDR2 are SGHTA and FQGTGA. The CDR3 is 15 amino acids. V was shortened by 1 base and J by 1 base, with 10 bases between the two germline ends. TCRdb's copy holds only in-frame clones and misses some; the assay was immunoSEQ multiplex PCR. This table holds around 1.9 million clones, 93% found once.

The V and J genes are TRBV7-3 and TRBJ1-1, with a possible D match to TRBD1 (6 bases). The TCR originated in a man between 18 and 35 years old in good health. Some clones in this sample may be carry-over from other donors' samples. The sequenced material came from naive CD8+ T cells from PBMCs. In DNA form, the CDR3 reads TGTGCCAGCAGCTTAATCCGGGGGCAGAACACTGAAGCTTTCTTT. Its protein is CASSLIRGQNTEAFF. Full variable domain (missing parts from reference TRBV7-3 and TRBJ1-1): GAGVSQTPSNKVTEKGKYVELRCDPISGHTALYWYRQSLGQGPEFLIYFQGTGAADDSGLPNDRFFAVRPEGSVSTLKIQRTERGDSAVYLCASSLIRGQNTEAFFGQGTRLTVV.